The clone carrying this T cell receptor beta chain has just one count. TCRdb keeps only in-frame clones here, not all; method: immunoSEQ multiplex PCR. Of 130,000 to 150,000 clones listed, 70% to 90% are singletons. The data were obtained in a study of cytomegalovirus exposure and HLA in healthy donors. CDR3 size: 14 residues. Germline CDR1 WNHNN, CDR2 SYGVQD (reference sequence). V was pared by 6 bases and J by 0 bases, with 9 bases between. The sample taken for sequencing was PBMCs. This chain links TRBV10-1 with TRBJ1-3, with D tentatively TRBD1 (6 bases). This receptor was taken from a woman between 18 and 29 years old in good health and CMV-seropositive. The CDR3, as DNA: TGCGCCAGCAGCCCAGGGGACTCTGGAAACACCATATATTTT. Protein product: CASSPGDSGNTIYF.